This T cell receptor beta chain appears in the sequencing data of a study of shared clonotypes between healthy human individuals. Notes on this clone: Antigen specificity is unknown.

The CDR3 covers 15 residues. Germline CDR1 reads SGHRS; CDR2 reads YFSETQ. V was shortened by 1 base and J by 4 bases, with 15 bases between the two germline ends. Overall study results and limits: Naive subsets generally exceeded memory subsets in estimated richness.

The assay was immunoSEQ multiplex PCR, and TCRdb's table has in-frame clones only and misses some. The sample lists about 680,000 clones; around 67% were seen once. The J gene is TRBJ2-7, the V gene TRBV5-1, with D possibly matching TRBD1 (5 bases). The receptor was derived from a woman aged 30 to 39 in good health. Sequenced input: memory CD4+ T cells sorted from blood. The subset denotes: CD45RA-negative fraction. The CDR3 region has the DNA TGCGCCAGCAGCTTGACTCTCAGGGCTGGATACGAGCAGTACTTC. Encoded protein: CASSLTLRAGYEQYF.